This is a list of T cell receptor beta chains from one sample in a study of blood T cells in healthy people across ages. MiXCR was run by TCRdb on the 5' RACE reads, yielding one entry per CDR3 protein. The top ten clones hold 20% to 25% of a sample with 700,000 or so distinct CDR3 sequences, approximately 22% of them seen once. The material sequenced was blood. These TCRs come from a man in his 70s in good health. CDR3s include the opening cysteine and the closing phenylalanine or tryptophan. The order of the fields is J gene, V gene, clone size, CDR3 protein. Size values are once, few and many counts, or a class for expanded clones, and some rows have none.

TRBJ2-5,TRBV20-1,few,CSARRGEETQYF
TRBJ2-3,TRBV20-1,NA,CSASPPLAGAPTDTQYF
TRBJ1-4,TRBV28,few,CASSFGVEKLFF
TRBJ1-5,TRBV20-1,NA,CSASAGGQPQHF
TRBJ1-1,TRBV11-2,NA,CASSLDLSRTEAFF
TRBJ2-1,TRBV25-1,NA,CASSTGVEQFF
TRBJ2-3,TRBV5-1,NA,CASTWVTSTDTQYF
TRBJ1-6,TRBV20-1,few,CSVRQGAENSPLHF
TRBJ1-4,TRBV7-2,NA,CASSSQGAAEKLFF
TRBJ2-3,TRBV19,NA,CASSISRGMSTDTQYF
TRBJ2-4,TRBV7-2,NA,CASKDRAGKNIQYF
NA,TRBV11-2,NA,CASSSGRLAGSGPWETQYF
TRBJ2-1,TRBV2,few,CASSEWGGTLYNEQFF
TRBJ2-5,TRBV4-2,NA,CASSRARAQETQYF
TRBJ2-1,TRBV7-2,few,CASSLEGLAGDEQFF
TRBJ2-1,TRBV12-3/TRBV12-4,NA,CASSKGLAGVNEQFF
TRBJ2-3,TRBV9,few,CASSVFGGVAGGGVADTQYF
TRBJ2-3,TRBV28,few,CASSFRSGITDTQYF
TRBJ1-1,TRBV20-1,few,CSALSGTEAFF
TRBJ2-5,TRBV5-1,few,CASSLGTSGGPQKETQYF
TRBJ2-3,TRBV30,NA,CAWSSGVVTDTQYF
TRBJ2-3,TRBV10-1,few,CASSVRGVTTDTQYF
TRBJ2-1,TRBV5-1,few,CASSWAERGGQNEQFF
TRBJ1-1,TRBV18,NA,CASSPGLSVCEAFF
NA,TRBV6-2/TRBV6-3,NA,CASSYSKLDNNEQFF
TRBJ1-2,TRBV7-6,once,CASSLAARRGSPQGYTF
TRBJ2-3,TRBV21-1,NA,CASSKYGPGRLAQYF
TRBJ2-3,TRBV20-1,NA,CSARATGTDTQYF
TRBJ2-3,TRBV4-3,many,CASSQDSGRDRDTQYF
TRBJ1-1,TRBV19,NA,CASSITRDGGRAFF
NA,TRBV4-2,few,CASSPSFAPTVEEETQYF
TRBJ2-5,TRBV29-1,NA,CSVGSLAGDETQYF
TRBJ2-3,TRBV4-1,NA,CASSQDGGTGGITDTQYF
TRBJ1-3,TRBV9,NA,CASSGGQGSWNSLGNTIYF
TRBJ2-5,TRBV3-1,NA,CASSSRRAGEQYF
TRBJ2-3,TRBV7-9,NA,CASSGSPGLAVSTDTQYF
TRBJ1-5,TRBV10-3,few,CAISGGGDQPQHF
TRBJ1-1,TRBV5-1,few,CASSPGQGVGEAFF
TRBJ2-7,TRBV24-1,NA,CATSGGNEQYF
TRBJ2-6,TRBV11-2,NA,CASSLLERANVLTF
TRBJ2-7,TRBV10-3,NA,CAISEGLAGGQTSYEQYF
TRBJ2-3,TRBV14,few,CASSPIARYTDTQYF
TRBJ2-4,TRBV5-1,NA,CASSLGLGDIQYF
TRBJ2-5,TRBV9,many,CASSVGTGQETQYF
TRBJ2-3,TRBV20-1,NA,CSAPLSSSGRSTDTQYF
TRBJ2-7,TRBV11-2,NA,CASTTTGLPYEQYF
TRBJ1-5,TRBV20-1,NA,CSARDQGATYSNQPQHF
TRBJ1-3,TRBV12-3/TRBV12-4,NA,CASTKISGNTIYF
TRBJ2-2,TRBV7-9,NA,CASSPTGLIRTGELFF
TRBJ2-7,TRBV12-3/TRBV12-4,NA,CASSRVPTGGYEQYF
TRBJ1-2,TRBV29-1,few,CSVASVIGGYTF
TRBJ2-3,TRBV5-1,NA,CASSHSGRTDTQYF
TRBJ1-4,TRBV10-2,NA,CASGEGREKLFF
TRBJ1-6,TRBV7-2,few,CASSTGISSYNSPLHF
TRBJ2-1,TRBV29-1,few,CSAEGLAGGEQFF
TRBJ2-4,TRBV28,few,CASSFMGVLAKNIQYF
TRBJ2-5,TRBV5-6,few,CASSLLAGVLQETQYF
TRBJ1-2,TRBV20-1,few,CSARDPRGTYGYTF
TRBJ1-1,TRBV20-1,few,CSAKDSLEAFF